What follows is one TCR beta chain and its context. This specimen comes from a study of OX40 agonist ivuxolimab in advanced cancers. Study as a whole: Participants averaged approximately 60 years of age (range roughly 23 to 90) and were roughly 83% male.

Sequencing was performed with immunoSEQ multiplex PCR; in TCRdb, only in-frame clones are kept and a portion is missing. The table has fewer than 100,000 clones, around nine tenths seen once. The receptor was derived from an adult with an advanced solid tumor such as melanoma, head and neck, liver or kidney cancer. The sample here was CD4+ or CD8+ T cells sorted from blood, taken in a trial of the OX40 agonist ivuxolimab.

The CDR3 region has the DNA TGTGCCAGCAGTCGACAGGCCGGGAGTTCCTACGAGCAGTACTTC. Its protein is CASSRQAGSSYEQYF. V gene TRBV6-6 combines with J gene TRBJ2-7; D possibly matches TRBD1 or TRBD2 (6 bases each). Per germline, CDR1 MNHNY and CDR2 SVGAGI (reference sequence). Trimming removed 5 bases from V and 1 base from J, with 15 bases in between. This CDR3 contains 15 residues.